These 10 T cell receptor beta chains share one sample of origin, sequenced in a study of Ad26.COV2.S vaccination and SARS-CoV-2 variants. The treatment denotes: around 19 received Ad26.COV2.S at low or high dose, single or two shots; about 5 received placebo; per-sample allocation not given. On day 63 after the first injection, vaccine and placebo recipients gave samples. Generated by immunoSEQ multiplex PCR, the TCRdb table keeps only in-frame clones and is missing some. The sample carries a few hundred thousand clones, around four fifths recorded once. The material sequenced was peripheral blood, taken in a trial of Ad26.COV2.S vaccine versus placebo. The receptors stem from a person between 18 and 65 years old who received the Ad26.COV2.S COVID-19 vaccine or a placebo.

This clone was observed a few times. The rearrangement joins TRBV5-1 to TRBJ1-6; 8 bases map to TRBD1. CDR1 SGHRS and CDR2 YFSETQ come from the germline V gene. This CDR3 has 14 residues. J lost 6 bases, V lost 1 base, and 0 bases had no gene match. The chain's CDR3 is CASSLTGGNSPLHF. The CDR3 region has the DNA TGCGCCAGCAGCTTGACAGGGGGTAATTCACCCCTCCACTTT.

The chain combines TRBV20-1 with TRBJ2-7; D ambiguous. The CDR3 consists of 11 residues. Between the trimmed V and J ends, which lost 4 bases and 3 bases, there was a span of 7 bases. The germline V gene encodes CDR1 DFQATT and CDR2 SNEGSKA (reference sequence). The CDR3 DNA reads TGCAGTGCTATGCTGGGCTACGAGCAGTACTTC. It specifies CSAMLGYEQYF.

J is TRBJ1-1 and V is TRBV14, with 9 bases lining up with TRBD1. Germline CDR1 is SGHDN and CDR2 is FVKESK. The CDR3 is made up of 18 amino acids. The V gene end was trimmed by 4 bases and the J gene end by 4 bases; junction bases not matched to a gene: 16. The CDR3 DNA sequence: TGTGCCAGCAGCCCTACGAACCCGGGACAGGGTTGGATCACTGAAGCTTTCTTT. Amino acids: CASSPTNPGQGWITEAFF.

The chain is built from TRBV5-1 and TRBJ2-7; D possibly matches TRBD1 or TRBD2 (5 bases each). V was cut by 0 bases and J by 3 bases, with 10 bases left in between. The CDR3 consists of 14 residues. Germline V lookup: CDR1 SGHRS, CDR2 YFSETQ. The CDR3 nucleotides are TGCGCCAGCAGCTTGGAGGTGGGACGCTACGAGCAGTACTTC. Translated, it gives CASSLEVGRYEQYF.

The rearrangement links TRBV21-1 to TRBJ1-3. TRBV21-1 is annotated as a pseudogene. This CDR3 region has 15 residues. The CDR3 nucleotides read TGTGCCAGCAGCAAAGTGGGGGGGCCGGGAAACACCATATATTTT. Protein: CASSKVGGPGNTIYF.

The chain recombines TRBV5-1 with TRBJ2-1; D is unresolved. The CDR3 sequence is 13 residues long. Germline CDR1 SGHRS, CDR2 YFSETQ. Trimming left V 4 bases short and J 2 bases short, with 7 bases between. The CDR3 spells CASSPRTYNEQFF. The CDR3 DNA follows: TGCGCCAGCAGCCCTAGAACCTACAATGAGCAGTTCTTC.

The chain couples TRBV11-3 to TRBJ2-5, with 12 nucleotides matching TRBD1. Germline V lookup: CDR1 SGHNT, CDR2 YENEEA. J lost 5 bases, V lost 8 bases, and 6 bases had no gene match. This CDR3 is 14 amino acids long. The CDR3 spells CASRGQGAQETQYF. The CDR3 nucleotides are TGTGCCAGCCGGGGACAGGGGGCCCAGGAGACCCAGTACTTC.

V gene TRBV19 combines with J gene TRBJ2-7, with D tentatively TRBD2 (6 bases). The V end lost 5 bases, the J end lost 3 bases, and 11 bases lay between the germline ends. Germline V lookup: CDR1 LNHDA, CDR2 SQIVND (reference sequence). CDR3 length: 13 residues. The CDR3 loop is CASSAGLNYEQYF. The CDR3 coding sequence is TGTGCCAGTAGTGCTGGACTAAACTACGAGCAGTACTTC.

The gene calls are TRBV2 and TRBJ1-5, with D unclear. The CDR3 consists of 15 residues. Germline V gene data show CDR1 as SNHLY and CDR2 as FYNNEI. The V end was cut by 2 bases, the J end by 3 bases, with 11 bases between. The CDR3 region is CASSERRGDNQPQHF. CDR3 in DNA: TGTGCCAGCAGTGAACGGCGTGGTGACAATCAGCCCCAGCATTTT.

This clone was observed at least ten times. The chain combines TRBV7-9 with TRBJ1-2, with TRBD1 identical over 7 bases. CDR1 SEHNR and CDR2 FQNEAQ come from the germline V gene (reference sequence). J gave up 3 bases and V 5 bases, and 9 bases lay outside the gene matches. This CDR3 contains 15 residues. DNA of the CDR3: TGTGCCAGCAGCCTCAGGGACAGCCCAGACTATGGCTACACCTTC. This gives the protein CASSLRDSPDYGYTF.